Each of the 17 T cell receptor beta chains below was sequenced from the same sample in a study of T-cell memory formation after mild COVID-19. In TCRdb, the 5' RACE reads were re-called with MiXCR into one record per CDR3 protein. The repertoire holds 150,000 or so distinct CDR3 sequences, with about 23% as singletons. Sequencing was carried out using PBMCs or a T cell subset sorted from them (not recorded which). These receptors were obtained from an adult woman who had mild COVID-19 (a few samples of this study predate the infection). Cell type and time point are not known.

This clonotype has more than one count but fewer than ten. The gene calls are TRBV18 and TRBJ2-1; D remains ambiguous. Trimming left V 2 bases short and J 4 bases short, with 9 bases between. CDR1 KGHSH and CDR2 LQKENI come from the germline V gene. The CDR3 contains 14 residues. The CDR3 spells CASSPTDKYNEQFF. The CDR3 nucleotides are TGTGCCAGCTCACCAACTGACAAATACAATGAGCAGTTCTTC.

The chain joins TRBV4-1 to TRBJ2-7; D remains unclear. From germline, CDR1 is MGHRA and CDR2 YSYEKL. With 4 bases removed from V and 1 base from J, the gap between germline ends came to 11 bases. The CDR3 runs 14 residues. For the CDR3, the DNA is TGCGCCAGCAGCCCAGACCATCCTTCCTACGAGCAGTACTTC. It encodes CASSPDHPSYEQYF.

The rearrangement links TRBV5-1 to TRBJ2-3; D uncertain. From germline, CDR1 is SGHRS and CDR2 YFSETQ. V was trimmed by 3 bases and J by 0 bases, leaving 17 bases between them. CDR3 length: 17 residues. The CDR3 coding sequence is TGCGCCAGCAGCTCCCATCATGGCCACCCTAGCACAGATACGCAGTATTTT. It specifies CASSSHHGHPSTDTQYF.

The chain has TRBV9 and TRBJ2-1, with D tentatively TRBD1 or TRBD2 (5 bases each). In germline, CDR1 is SGDLS, CDR2 YYNGEE. With 0 bases removed from V and 5 bases from J, the gap between germline ends came to 12 bases. This CDR3 contains 15 residues. In DNA form, the CDR3 reads TGTGCCAGCAGCGTAGGGGGCGGGTTTAACAATGAGCAGTTCTTC. It yields the protein CASSVGGGFNNEQFF.

This chain links TRBV9 with TRBJ2-1; D may be TRBD2 (6 bases). The CDR3 extends over 12 amino acids. Trimming cost V 7 bases and J 1 base, with 6 bases left between them. The germline CDR1 and CDR2 sequences are SGDLS and YYNGEE. CDR3 sequence (DNA): TGTGCCAGCGGGGGGTCCTACAATGAGCAGTTCTTC. Its protein is CASGGSYNEQFF. Full variable domain (remainder filled in from reference TRBV9 and TRBJ2-1): DSGVTQTPKHLITATGQRVTLRCSPRSGDLSVYWYQQSLDQGLQFLIQYYNGEERAKGNILERFSAQQFPDLHSELNLSSLELGDSALYFCASGGSYNEQFFGPGTRLTVL.

The chain links TRBV29-1 to TRBJ2-1; D gene ambiguous. The germline V and J ends were trimmed by 2 bases and 8 bases, with 4 bases remaining between them. Per germline, CDR1 SQVTM and CDR2 ANQGSEA. The CDR3 runs to 10 residues. This CDR3 is CSVEPYEQFF. The CDR3 nucleotides read TGCAGCGTTGAACCCTATGAGCAGTTCTTC.

There are a few counts of this clonotype. The rearrangement links TRBV12-3 or TRBV12-4 to TRBJ1-2; D unresolved. V was shortened by 3 bases and J by 10 bases, with 9 bases between the two germline ends. The length of the CDR3 is 11 residues. DNA of the CDR3: TGTGCCAGCAGTTTCCGATATTTCTACACCTTC. It yields the protein CASSFRYFYTF.

This clonotype was seen more than once but under ten times. The chain carries TRBV7-9 and TRBJ2-1; 9 bases align to TRBD1. This CDR3 is 18 amino acids long. The V segment lost 5 bases and the J segment 2 bases; nucleotides outside the gene matches: 13. From germline, CDR1 is SEHNR and CDR2 FQNEAQ (reference sequence). The CDR3 bases are TGTGCCAGCAGCGACGATTTAGACAGGGGGGAACCCTACAATGAGCAGTTCTTC. Its translation: CASSDDLDRGEPYNEQFF.

This clonotype was observed a few times. V gene TRBV19 combines with J gene TRBJ2-7, with D possibly being TRBD2 (5 bases). The V end was cut by 4 bases, the J end by 5 bases, with 9 bases between. The germline gives CDR1 LNHDA, CDR2 SQIVND (reference sequence). The CDR3 covers 12 residues. The CDR3 nucleotides read TGTGCCAGTAGTACACCGGGGAACGAGCAGTACTTC. Protein product: CASSTPGNEQYF.

The rearrangement joins TRBV19 to TRBJ2-1, with D maybe TRBD2 (6 bases). The CDR3 totals 14 residues. The V gene lost 3 bases and the J gene lost 7 bases, with 13 bases spanning the gap. Germline assignment: CDR1 LNHDA and CDR2 SQIVND (reference sequence). The CDR3 region is CASSISLAVNEQFF. CDR3 DNA sequence: TGTGCCAGTAGTATCTCCTTAGCGGTGAATGAGCAGTTCTTC.

This clonotype came up a few times. The chain carries TRBV7-8 and TRBJ2-1; TRBD1 aligns across 9 bases. This CDR3 comprises 18 residues. The trim removed 2 bases at V and 3 bases at J, leaving 11 bases unmatched. Germline loops: CDR1 SGHVS, CDR2 FQNEAQ. The CDR3 reads CASSLNRAGTGYYNEQFF. The CDR3 DNA sequence: TGTGCCAGCAGCTTAAATCGGGCCGGGACAGGGTACTACAATGAGCAGTTCTTC.

There are a few counts of this clonotype. J is TRBJ2-1 and V is TRBV4-1, with D unclear. V shed 4 bases and J shed 6 bases, with 7 bases lying between them. This CDR3 region has 12 residues. Germline V lookup: CDR1 MGHRA, CDR2 YSYEKL. CDR3: CASSLVSNEQFF. The CDR3 region has the DNA TGCGCCAGCAGCCTTGTCTCCAATGAGCAGTTCTTC.

The chain is built from TRBV24-1 and TRBJ1-2; D may be TRBD1 (6 bases). The CDR3 totals 12 residues. Germline lookup yields CDR1 KGHDR and CDR2 SFDVKD. V lost 12 bases to trimming and J lost 2 bases, with 12 bases between them. CDR3 DNA: TGTGCCGTGGGGACATCCAACTATGGCTACACCTTC. Amino acids: CAVGTSNYGYTF.

J is TRBJ2-3 and V is TRBV7-8; D may match TRBD1 or TRBD2 (5 bases each). V was trimmed by 5 bases and J by 2 bases, leaving 23 bases between them. Germline V CDR1 and CDR2: SGHVS, FQNEAQ. This CDR3 has 18 residues. CDR3 nucleotide sequence: TGTGCCAGCAGCCCAGAGGAAGGGACGGCCAAGGACACAGATACGCAGTATTTT. Amino acids: CASSPEEGTAKDTDTQYF.

The chain has TRBV20-1 and TRBJ2-2; D gene uncertain. The germline V gene encodes CDR1 DFQATT and CDR2 SNEGSKA (reference sequence). The V and J ends lost 1 base and 8 bases respectively, with 8 bases between them. The CDR3 consists of 12 residues. The chain's CDR3 is CSARGVEGELFF. CDR3 sequence (DNA): TGCAGTGCTAGAGGTGTCGAGGGGGAGCTGTTTTTT.

This clonotype is deemed medium-sized. V and J are TRBV2 and TRBJ2-3, with D perhaps matching TRBD2 (5 bases). With 2 bases removed from V and 5 bases from J, the gap between germline ends came to 14 bases. The V gene's germline CDR1 is SNHLY and CDR2 FYNNEI. This CDR3 is 15 amino acids long. The CDR3 DNA follows: TGTGCCAGCAGTGAAAGGATGAGTCGGGGAGATACGCAGTATTTT. Its protein is CASSERMSRGDTQYF.

The chain carries TRBV13 and TRBJ1-1; D might be TRBD1 (5 bases). Between the trimmed V and J ends, which lost 2 bases and 7 bases, there was a span of 11 bases. The CDR3 sequence is 13 residues long. Germline V lookup: CDR1 PRHDT, CDR2 FYEKMQ (reference sequence). The chain's CDR3 is CASSLLRDLEAFF. CDR3 DNA sequence: TGTGCCAGCAGCTTACTCCGGGACCTTGAAGCTTTCTTT.